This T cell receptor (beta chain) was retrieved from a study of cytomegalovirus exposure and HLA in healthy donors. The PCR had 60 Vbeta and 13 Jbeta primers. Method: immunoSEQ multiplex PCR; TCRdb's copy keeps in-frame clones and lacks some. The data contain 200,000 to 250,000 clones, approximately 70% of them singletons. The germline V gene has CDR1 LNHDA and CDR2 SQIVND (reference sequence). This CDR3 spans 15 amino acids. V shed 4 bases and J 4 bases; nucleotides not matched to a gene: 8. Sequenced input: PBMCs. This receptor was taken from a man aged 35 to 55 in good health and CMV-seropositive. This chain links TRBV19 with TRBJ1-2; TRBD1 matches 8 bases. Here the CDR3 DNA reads TGTGCCAGTAGTAATCCTAGGACAGGGCTCTATGGCTACACCTTC. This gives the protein CASSNPRTGLYGYTF.